This T cell receptor (beta chain) was sequenced during a study of T and B cells in COVID-19 patients. TRB rearrangements were amplified by multiplex PCR with BIOMED2 TRB-A/B primers. TCRdb re-derived calls from the multiplex PCR reads in MiXCR, one entry per CDR3 protein. The sample records about 5,600 distinct CDR3 sequences, roughly 27% being singletons. This clonotype is labeled as medium-sized. From blood, about 240-550 ng of genomic DNA served as TRB template. CDR1 and CDR2 (germline): MNHEY, SMNVEV (reference sequence). The V gene lost 5 bases and the J gene lost 2 bases, with 9 bases spanning the gap. The CDR3 runs to 13 residues.

The sequencing input was blood. This clonotype originated in a human donor with active COVID-19. The donor label of this sample is uncertain. The V call is TRBV27, the J call TRBJ1-2, with D hard to call. The CDR3 loop is CASSPEGNYGYTF. CDR3 in DNA: TGTGCCAGCAGTCCCGAAGGGAACTATGGCTACACCTTC.